This entry is about one T cell receptor (beta chain). Its target is unknown. TCRdb processed the reads anew with MiXCR; each CDR3 protein has one entry. Among about 450,000 distinct CDR3 sequences listed, under 40% were seen once. The data stem from a study of T cell repertoires in cytomegalovirus infection. Germline V gene data show CDR1 as MDHEN and CDR2 as SYDVKM. The CDR3 spans 13 residues. V shed 8 bases and J shed 4 bases, with 11 bases lying between them. Study conclusions and caveats: The ex vivo response was dominated by HLA-C-restricted CMV-specific TCR beta clonotypes. CMV carriers with the relevant HLA were identified by cumulative public TCR beta family frequency.

The chain employs TRBV28 and TRBJ2-2; D may match TRBD1 or TRBD2 (5 bases each). This receptor was identified in a human donor in good health (CMV status not recorded). Some clones in this sample may be carry-over from other donors' samples. The sample was PBMCs. CDR3 nucleotides: TGTGCCAGCGCGGTTGGGGGCACCGGGGAGCTGTTTTTT. Encoded protein: CASAVGGTGELFF.